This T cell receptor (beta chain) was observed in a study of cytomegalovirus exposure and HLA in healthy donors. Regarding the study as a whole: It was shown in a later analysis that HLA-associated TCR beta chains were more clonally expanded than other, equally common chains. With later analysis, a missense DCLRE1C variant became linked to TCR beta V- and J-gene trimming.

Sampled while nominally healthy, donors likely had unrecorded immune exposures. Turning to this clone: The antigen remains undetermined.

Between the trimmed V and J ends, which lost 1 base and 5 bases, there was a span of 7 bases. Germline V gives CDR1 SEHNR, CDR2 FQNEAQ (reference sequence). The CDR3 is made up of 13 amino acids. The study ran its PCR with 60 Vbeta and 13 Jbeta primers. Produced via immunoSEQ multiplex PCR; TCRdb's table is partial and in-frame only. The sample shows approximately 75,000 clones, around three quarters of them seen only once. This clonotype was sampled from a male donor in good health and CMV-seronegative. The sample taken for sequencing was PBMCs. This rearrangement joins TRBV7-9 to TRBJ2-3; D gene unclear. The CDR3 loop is CASSLVTEDTQYF. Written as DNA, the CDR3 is TGTGCCAGCAGCTTAGTTACAGAAGATACGCAGTATTTT.